The sequence of this T cell receptor beta chain was determined in a study of CD8 T cells in Susac syndrome. Study findings and constraints: By the study's own acknowledgment, its TCR sequencing and HLA analysis included relatively few individuals.

Remarks on this clonotype: Its target is unknown.

RNA amounts of 0.5 to 1 ug underwent reverse transcription with random hexamers. The method of amplification for TCR beta CDR3 was immunoSEQ multiplex PCR, covering 54 Vbeta and 13 Jbeta. TCRdb reprocessed the immunoSEQ multiplex PCR reads with MiXCR, giving one entry per CDR3 protein. The sample lists 150,000 to 200,000 distinct CDR3 sequences; 85% to 95% were seen once. This CDR3 has 15 residues. Germline V gives CDR1 LNHNV, CDR2 YYDKDF (reference sequence). Trimming took 3 bases from V and 3 from J; bases not matched to a gene: 7. CD8+ and CD4+ T cells circulating in blood were sequenced for TCR beta. Healthy donors served as the controls. They were matched for age and sex.

The TCR comes from a human donor in good health. The sample taken for sequencing was CD4+ T cells from PBMCs. J is TRBJ2-5 and V is TRBV15; 7 bases are a match to TRBD1. The CDR3 DNA follows: TGTGCCACCAGCAGCCACGGGACAGTTGAAGAGACCCAGTACTTC. This encodes CATSSHGTVEETQYF.